Here is one TCR beta chain with its context. Its antigen is unidentified. Deletions cut 4 bases from V and 0 bases from J, with 9 bases between. The CDR3 covers 15 residues. Germline V gene data show CDR1 as LNHDA and CDR2 as SQIVND (reference sequence). The data stem from a study of STAT5B mutations in CD4+ large granular lymphocyte leukemia. Sequencing was at survey level. In the original processing: The detection floor for productive clonotype frequency was 2.59 x 10-5. Produced via immunoSEQ multiplex PCR; TCRdb's table is partial and in-frame only. V, J and clone size are those of that table, while D and trimming were read from the DNA. The sample contains some 35,000 clones, 69% of which appear only once. The study, taken as a whole, reports: Top patient clones used TRBV06 genes more often: 8/27 versus 2/35 in controls. Patient CD4-sorted repertoires looked more clonal than healthy CD4+ repertoires, even without putative leukemic clones.

The origin of this receptor is a human donor in good health. What was sequenced was CD4+ T cells from blood buffy coats. This sequence joins TRBV19 and TRBJ2-2; D gene ambiguous. The CDR3: CASSNGYSNTGELFF. For the CDR3, the DNA is TGTGCCAGTAGTAACGGATACTCGAACACCGGGGAGCTGTTTTTT.